This T cell receptor (beta chain) was identified in a study of OX40 agonist ivuxolimab in advanced cancers. Overall study findings and caveats: There was clonal expansion of CD4+ and CD8+ blood T cells by week 6 at 0.1 to 3.0 mg/kg. There were also nonresponders showing low normalized T-cell clonal expansion.

For this clone: As yet, its antigen is unknown.

Produced via immunoSEQ multiplex PCR; TCRdb's table is partial and in-frame only. This sample carries about 84,000 clones, 90% to 95% of them seen once, and the ten largest clones take approximately 10%. Sampled blood was obtained at baseline, cycle 4 day 1, and cycle 7 day 1. The CDR3 sequence is 15 residues long. The V and J ends lost 3 bases and 0 bases, in that order; junction bases with no gene match: 4. Germline V gene data show CDR1 as MNHEY and CDR2 as SMNVEV (reference sequence). The genes are TRBV27 and TRBJ1-1; 7 bases match TRBD1. The sample here was CD4+ or CD8+ T cells sorted from blood, taken in a trial of the OX40 agonist ivuxolimab. This sequence was found in an adult with an advanced solid tumor such as melanoma, head and neck, liver or kidney cancer. CDR3 amino acids: CASSLAGGVNTEAFF. The CDR3 bases are TGTGCCAGCAGTTTGGCAGGGGGTGTGAACACTGAAGCTTTCTTT.